The present TCR beta chain was sequenced within a study of cytomegalovirus exposure and HLA in healthy donors. Regarding this clone: Its cognate antigen is unknown.

This CDR3 is built from 15 residues. In germline, CDR1 is MNHEY, CDR2 SMNVEV (reference sequence). Unmatched junction bases numbered 9, after V lost 0 bases and J lost 8 bases. Donors counted as nominally healthy when sampled, yet unrecorded immune exposures were likely. Study results and limitations: Fewer N-insertions (relative to the approximately 670-donor mean) were reportedly seen in an Asian-associated ancestry cluster in a later analysis. Common viral pathogens seemed, in a later analysis, to connect with several of the most significant clusters. Associated with HLA alleles at 0.05 false discovery rate in a later analysis were over 15,000 TCR beta sequences.

It was with 60 Vbeta and 13 Jbeta primers that the PCR ran. Libraries were prepared by immunoSEQ multiplex PCR; TCRdb keeps only in-frame clonotypes and omits some of them. Here the sample spans roughly 120,000 clones, roughly 68% being singletons. Sequenced material: PBMCs. The TCR originated in a woman between 50 and 59 years old in good health and CMV-seropositive. V is TRBV27 and J is TRBJ1-2, with 7 bases lining up with TRBD1. CDR3 region: CASSLSRDSLFGYTF. DNA for the CDR3: TGTGCCAGCAGTTTATCTAGGGACAGCCTTTTCGGCTACACCTTC.